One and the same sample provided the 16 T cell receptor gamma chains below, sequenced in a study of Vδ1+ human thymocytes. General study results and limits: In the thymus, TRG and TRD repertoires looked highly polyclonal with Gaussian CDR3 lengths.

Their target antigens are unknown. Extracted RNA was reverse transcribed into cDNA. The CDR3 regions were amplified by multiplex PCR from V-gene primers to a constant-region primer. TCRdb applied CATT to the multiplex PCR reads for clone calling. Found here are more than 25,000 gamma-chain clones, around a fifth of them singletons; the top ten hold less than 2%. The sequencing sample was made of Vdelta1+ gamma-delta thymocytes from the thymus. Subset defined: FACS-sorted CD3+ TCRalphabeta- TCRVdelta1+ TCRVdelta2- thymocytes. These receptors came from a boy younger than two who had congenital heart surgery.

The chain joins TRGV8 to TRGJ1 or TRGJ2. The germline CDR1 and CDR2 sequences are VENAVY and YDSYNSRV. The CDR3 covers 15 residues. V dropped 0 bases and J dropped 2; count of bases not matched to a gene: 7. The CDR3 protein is CATWDRGLDYYKKLF. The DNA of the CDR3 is TGTGCCACCTGGGATAGGGGGTTGGATTATTATAAGAAACTCTTT.

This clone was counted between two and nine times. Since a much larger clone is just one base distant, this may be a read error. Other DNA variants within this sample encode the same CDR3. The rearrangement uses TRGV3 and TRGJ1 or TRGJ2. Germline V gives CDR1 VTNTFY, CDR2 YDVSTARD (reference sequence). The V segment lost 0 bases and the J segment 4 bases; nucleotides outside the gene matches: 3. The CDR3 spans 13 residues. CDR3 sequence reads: CATWDRSYYKKLF. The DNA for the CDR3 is TGTGCCACCTGGGACAGGTCCTATTATAAGAAACTCTTT.

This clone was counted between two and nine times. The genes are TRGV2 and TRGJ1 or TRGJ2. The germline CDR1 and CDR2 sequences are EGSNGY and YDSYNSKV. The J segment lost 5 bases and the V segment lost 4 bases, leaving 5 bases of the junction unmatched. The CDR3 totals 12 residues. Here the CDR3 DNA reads TGTGCCACCTGGGATTTGCATTATAAGAAACTCTTT. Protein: CATWDLHYKKLF.

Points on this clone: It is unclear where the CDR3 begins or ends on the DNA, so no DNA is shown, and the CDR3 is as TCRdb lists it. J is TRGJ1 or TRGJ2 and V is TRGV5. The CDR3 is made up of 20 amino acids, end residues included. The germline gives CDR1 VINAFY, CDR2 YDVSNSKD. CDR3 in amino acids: CATWDRLGEKLFAAKGEKLF.

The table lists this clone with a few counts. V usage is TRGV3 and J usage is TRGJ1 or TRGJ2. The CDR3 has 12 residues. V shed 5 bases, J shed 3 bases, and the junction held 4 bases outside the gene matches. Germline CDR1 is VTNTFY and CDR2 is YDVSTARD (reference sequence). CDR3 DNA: TGTGCCACCTGGGGGGCTTATTATAAGAAACTCTTT. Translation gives CATWGAYYKKLF.

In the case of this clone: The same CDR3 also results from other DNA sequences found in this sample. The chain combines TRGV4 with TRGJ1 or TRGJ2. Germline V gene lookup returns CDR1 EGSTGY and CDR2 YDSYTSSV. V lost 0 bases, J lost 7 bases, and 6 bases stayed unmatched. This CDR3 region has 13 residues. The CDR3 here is CATWDGPCYKKLF. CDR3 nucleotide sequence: TGTGCCACCTGGGATGGGCCTTGCTATAAGAAACTCTTT.

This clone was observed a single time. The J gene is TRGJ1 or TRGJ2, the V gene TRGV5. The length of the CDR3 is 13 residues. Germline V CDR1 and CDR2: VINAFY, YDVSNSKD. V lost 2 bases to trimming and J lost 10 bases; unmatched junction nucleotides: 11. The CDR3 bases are TGTGCCACCTGGGACATGCTTCTTTCGAAGAAACTCTTT. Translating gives CATWDMLLSKKLF.

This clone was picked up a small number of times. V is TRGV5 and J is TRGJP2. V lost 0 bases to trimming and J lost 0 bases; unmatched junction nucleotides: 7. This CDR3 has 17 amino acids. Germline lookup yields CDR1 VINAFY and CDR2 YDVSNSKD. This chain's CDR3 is CATWDRPGDSSDWIKTF. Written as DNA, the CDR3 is TGTGCCACCTGGGACAGGCCGGGAGATAGTAGTGATTGGATCAAGACGTTT.

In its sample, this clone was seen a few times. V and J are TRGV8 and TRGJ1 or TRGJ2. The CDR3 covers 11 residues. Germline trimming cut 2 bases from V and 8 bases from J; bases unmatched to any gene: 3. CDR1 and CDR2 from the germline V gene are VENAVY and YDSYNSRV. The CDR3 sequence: CATWDNDKKLF. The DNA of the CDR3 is TGTGCCACCTGGGATAACGATAAGAAACTCTTT.

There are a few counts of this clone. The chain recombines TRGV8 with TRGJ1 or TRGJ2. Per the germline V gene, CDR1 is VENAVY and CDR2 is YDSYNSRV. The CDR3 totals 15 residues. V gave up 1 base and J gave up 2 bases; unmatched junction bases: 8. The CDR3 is CATWDRGPDYYKKLF. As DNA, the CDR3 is TGTGCCACCTGGGATAGAGGCCCAGATTATTATAAGAAACTCTTT.

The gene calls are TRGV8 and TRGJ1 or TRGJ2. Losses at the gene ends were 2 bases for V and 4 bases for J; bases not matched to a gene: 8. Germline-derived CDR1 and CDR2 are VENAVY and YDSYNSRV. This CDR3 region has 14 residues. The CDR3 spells CATWDILGYYKKLF. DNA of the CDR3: TGTGCCACCTGGGATATATTGGGCTATTATAAGAAACTCTTT.

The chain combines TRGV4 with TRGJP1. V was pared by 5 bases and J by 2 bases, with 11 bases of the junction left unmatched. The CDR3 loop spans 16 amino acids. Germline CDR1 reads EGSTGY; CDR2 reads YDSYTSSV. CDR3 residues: CATWAPRQTTGWFKIF. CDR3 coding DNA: TGTGCCACCTGGGCTCCACGGCAGACCACTGGTTGGTTCAAGATATTT.

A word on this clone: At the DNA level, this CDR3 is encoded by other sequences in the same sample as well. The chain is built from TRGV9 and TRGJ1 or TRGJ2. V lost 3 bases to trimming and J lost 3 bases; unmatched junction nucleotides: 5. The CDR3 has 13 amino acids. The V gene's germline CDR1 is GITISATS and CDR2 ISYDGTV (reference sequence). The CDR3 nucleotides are TGTGCCTTGTGGGAGCTCCCTTATTATAAGAAACTCTTT. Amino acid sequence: CALWELPYYKKLF.

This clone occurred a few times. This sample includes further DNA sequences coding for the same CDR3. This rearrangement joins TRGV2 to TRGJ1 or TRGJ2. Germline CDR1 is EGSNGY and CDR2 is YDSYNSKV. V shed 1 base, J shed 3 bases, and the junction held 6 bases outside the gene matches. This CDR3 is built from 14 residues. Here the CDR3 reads CATWDGGGYYKKLF. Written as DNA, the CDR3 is TGTGCCACCTGGGACGGCGGTGGTTATTATAAGAAACTCTTT.

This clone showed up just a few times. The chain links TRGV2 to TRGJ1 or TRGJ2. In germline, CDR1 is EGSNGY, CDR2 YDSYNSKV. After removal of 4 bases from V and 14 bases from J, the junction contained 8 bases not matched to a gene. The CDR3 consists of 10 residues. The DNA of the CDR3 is TGTGCCACCTGGGATTGGGCCGAACTCTTT. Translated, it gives CATWDWAELF.

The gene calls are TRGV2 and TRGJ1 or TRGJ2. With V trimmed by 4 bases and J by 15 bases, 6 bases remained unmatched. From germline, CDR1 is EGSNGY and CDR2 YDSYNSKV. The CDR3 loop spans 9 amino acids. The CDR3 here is CATWDGLLF. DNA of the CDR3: TGTGCCACCTGGGATGGACTACTCTTT.